Listed below are T cell receptor beta chains from one sample, sequenced in a study of CD8 T cells in Susac syndrome. TCRdb reprocessed the immunoSEQ multiplex PCR reads via MiXCR and lists one record per CDR3 protein. The profile shows about 210,000 distinct CDR3 sequences, 95% of them singletons. Input material: CD4+ T cells from PBMCs. Every receptor here comes from a human donor with multiple sclerosis. The CDR3 runs from the conserved cysteine through the conserved F or W. The D gene is left open where the match is weak. For some rows the clone size is stated as once, few or many, or as a class when expanded; others skip it.

clone_size	j_call	d_call	v_call	cdr3_nt	cdr3_aa
.	TRBJ2-2	TRBD2	TRBV19	TGTGCCAGTAGTATTACACTAGCGGACGGGGAGCTGTTTTTT	CASSITLADGELFF
.	TRBJ2-6	.	TRBV2	TGTGCCAGCTTATTGCTCGGGGCCAACGTCCTGACTTTC	CASLLLGANVLTF
few	TRBJ1-2	.	TRBV7-9	TGTGCCAGCAGCGAGGTGGGCTACACCTTC	CASSEVGYTF
.	TRBJ2-7	.	TRBV7-9	TGTGCCAGCAGCTTAGAAGGCGGAGGTTCCTACGAGCAGTACTTC	CASSLEGGGSYEQYF
.	TRBJ2-7	TRBD2	TRBV7-2	TGTGCCAGCAGAACCGGCCTAGCGGGTTCCTACGAGCAGTACTTC	CASRTGLAGSYEQYF
.	TRBJ1-5	TRBD1	TRBV2	TGTGCCAGCAGTCGGGACAGTAGCAATCAGCCCCAGCATTTT	CASSRDSSNQPQHF
.	TRBJ1-2	.	TRBV28	TGTGCCAGCATAAACTTTGGTTGGGCAGGGGAAGGCTACACCTTC	CASINFGWAGEGYTF
once	TRBJ2-4	.	TRBV7-9	TGTGCCAGCAGCCTGTTGCCTAGCGACATTCAGTACTTC	CASSLLPSDIQYF
.	TRBJ1-1	.	TRBV20-1	TGCAGTGCTAGAGAGGGGACGCCTGAAGCTTTCTTT	CSAREGTPEAFF
.	TRBJ2-7	TRBD1	TRBV24-1	TGTGCCACCAGTGCCCCGGGACAGGGTGCTGGGCAGTACTTC	CATSAPGQGAGQYF
once	TRBJ1-1	.	TRBV29-1	TGCAGCGCCGTTGCGCAAAGGGGAACTGAAGCTTTCTTT	CSAVAQRGTEAFF
.	TRBJ2-7	.	TRBV13	TGTGCCAGCAGCCCTAGGAAACTAGACCTTGACTACGAGCAGTACTTC	CASSPRKLDLDYEQYF
.	TRBJ1-4	TRBD1	TRBV29-1	TGCAGCGTTGCGGGGGGACAGTCCGAAAAACTGTTTTTT	CSVAGGQSEKLFF
.	TRBJ1-1	.	TRBV6-5	TGTGCCAGCAAGGGGGTGAGGGCTTTCTTT	CASKGVRAFF
.	TRBJ2-7	.	TRBV7-9	TGTGCCAGCAGCTTAGTGGCCGTTCTGCCCCACGAGCAGTACTTC	CASSLVAVLPHEQYF
.	TRBJ2-7	TRBD1	TRBV18	TGTGCCAGCTCACTCGGACAGGTGGAGGACGAGCAGTACTTC	CASSLGQVEDEQYF
.	TRBJ1-3	.	TRBV29-1	TGCAGCGTTGAAGCCTCCTCTGGAAACACCATATATTTT	CSVEASSGNTIYF
.	TRBJ2-1	.	TRBV20-1	TGCAGTGCTAGAGATTTTAACGAGCAGTTCTTC	CSARDFNEQFF
.	TRBJ2-5	.	TRBV3-1	TGTGCCAGCAGCCAAGATTTGACAGGAGGAGGGGAGACCCAGTACTTC	CASSQDLTGGGETQYF
.	TRBJ1-5	.	TRBV15	TGTGCCATCGCGACCGATCCACATCAGCCCCAGCATTTT	CAIATDPHQPQHF
.	TRBJ2-1	TRBD2	TRBV4-2	TGTGCCAGCAGCCAAGATGGCGGGAGAATCGACAATGAGCAGTTCTTC	CASSQDGGRIDNEQFF
.	TRBJ2-7	TRBD2	TRBV15	TGTGCCACCAGCAGTCTAGCGGGGGGCCACTCCTACGAGCAGTACTTC	CATSSLAGGHSYEQYF
.	TRBJ2-5	.	TRBV30	TGTGCCTTAAGCAAGGATTGGGAGACCCAGTACTTC	CALSKDWETQYF
.	TRBJ1-2	.	TRBV5-1	TGCGCCAGCAGCTTGGGACAGACGTCCTATGGCTACACCTTC	CASSLGQTSYGYTF
.	TRBJ2-3	.	TRBV19	TGTGCCAGTACAACCGGGACTCCAGATACGCAGTATTTT	CASTTGTPDTQYF
.	TRBJ2-1	.	TRBV2	TGTGCCAGCGAAAGCGGTAATGAGCAGTTCTTC	CASESGNEQFF